These 22 T cell receptor beta chains were all obtained from the same sample, sequenced in a study of blood T cell repertoires in COVID-19. The method was immunoSEQ multiplex PCR; TCRdb's version includes in-frame clones alone and lacks a portion of them. The sample contains about 150,000 clones, roughly 78% of which appear only once. Sequenced input: PBMCs or T cells enriched from blood (not recorded which). The receptors were gathered from a woman aged 45-65 years who had recovered from COVID-19.

The chain is built from TRBV7-9 and TRBJ2-1, with 9 bases that match TRBD1. Germline CDR1 and CDR2: SEHNR and FQNEAQ (reference sequence). The V segment lost 5 bases and the J segment 4 bases; nucleotides outside the gene matches: 6. The CDR3 consists of 15 residues. The CDR3 here is CASSLTGTGYNEQFF. As DNA, the CDR3 is TGTGCCAGCAGCCTTACCGGGACAGGGTACAATGAGCAGTTCTTC.

This clone was counted once. The chain has TRBV6-5 and TRBJ2-1; the match to TRBD1 covers 8 bases. The CDR3 is 16 amino acids. J was trimmed by 3 bases and V by 0 bases; bases with no gene match: 4. The germline CDR1 and CDR2 sequences are MNHEY and SVGAGI. The CDR3 sequence: CASSYSGTGIYNEQFF. CDR3 nucleotides: TGTGCCAGCAGTTACTCGGGGACAGGTATCTACAATGAGCAGTTCTTC.

The CDR3 spells CASSLGESGSKLFF. Here the CDR3 DNA reads TGCGCCAGCAGCTTGGGGGAATCAGGGTCCAAACTGTTTTTT. The gene calls are TRBV5-1 and TRBJ1-4; tentatively, D is TRBD1 (5 bases). From germline, CDR1 is SGHRS and CDR2 YFSETQ. This CDR3 region has 14 residues. V was trimmed by 0 bases and J by 11 bases, leaving 14 bases between them.

CDR3 DNA: TGCGCCAGCAGCCTTAGGGGTCCCACTAATGAAAAACTGTTTTTT. Translated: CASSLRGPTNEKLFF. The gene calls are TRBV5-1 and TRBJ1-4, with a possible D match to TRBD1 (5 bases). V lost 4 bases and J 2 bases, leaving 12 bases between the germline ends. Germline V CDR1 and CDR2: SGHRS, YFSETQ. The CDR3 contains 15 residues.

V gene TRBV6-5 combines with J gene TRBJ1-5; TRBD1 matches 11 bases. This CDR3 region has 16 residues. Germline loops: CDR1 MNHEY, CDR2 SVGAGI. The ends lost 4 bases at V and 5 bases at J; junction bases unmatched: 7. The CDR3: CASSSGDRGWDQPQHF. CDR3 coding DNA: TGTGCCAGCAGTTCGGGGGACAGGGGGTGGGATCAGCCCCAGCATTTT.

This clone was recorded only once. The rearrangement links TRBV6-5 to TRBJ1-2; no clear D. CDR3 length equals 14 residues. Trimming removed 5 bases from V and 4 bases from J, with 14 bases in between. Germline CDR1 MNHEY, CDR2 SVGAGI. The CDR3 spells CASSPRAGGYGYTF. In nucleotides, the CDR3 is TGTGCCAGCAGTCCACGGGCAGGAGGCTATGGCTACACCTTC.

The J gene is TRBJ1-1, the V gene TRBV5-6; D gene unclear. Germline CDR1 reads SGHDT; CDR2 reads YYEEEE. Trimming pared 1 base from V and 0 bases from J, leaving 19 bases between. The CDR3 is 18 residues long. The DNA for the CDR3 is TGTGCCAGCAGCTTGTACGTCTTGCTTAGTGGTGTGAACACTGAAGCTTTCTTT. Its protein is CASSLYVLLSGVNTEAFF.

This chain joins TRBV7-7 and TRBJ2-7; 10 nucleotides agree with TRBD1. With V trimmed by 5 bases and J by 4 bases, 2 bases remained unmatched. Germline V gives CDR1 SSHAT, CDR2 FNYEAQ (reference sequence). There are 13 residues in the CDR3. The CDR3 DNA reads TGTGCCAGCAGCCCGGACAGGGGGTACGAGCAGTACTTC. The encoded protein is CASSPDRGYEQYF. Based on the CDR3 plus reference TRBV7-7 and TRBJ2-7, the full variable domain is GAGVSQSPRYKVTKRGQDVTLRCDPISSHATLYWYQQALGQGPEFLTYFNYEAQPDKSGLPSDRFSAERPEGSISTLTIQRTEQRDSAMYRCASSPDRGYEQYFGPGTRLTVT.

This chain links TRBV15 with TRBJ2-2; TRBD2 aligns across 11 bases. This CDR3 spans 17 amino acids. V lost 6 bases to trimming and J lost 0 bases; unmatched junction nucleotides: 6. The germline V gene has CDR1 LNHNV and CDR2 YYDKDF (reference sequence). The CDR3 sequence: CATRPRLAGPNTGELFF. In nucleotides, the CDR3 is TGTGCCACCAGGCCTAGACTAGCGGGGCCGAACACCGGGGAGCTGTTTTTT.

The sample holds a few counts of this clone. The gene calls are TRBV3-1 (or the pseudogene TRBV3-2) and TRBJ1-5, with D perhaps TRBD1 (5 bases). This CDR3 has 14 residues. The V gene's germline CDR1 is LGHDT and CDR2 YNNKEL (reference sequence). The germline V and J ends were trimmed by 4 bases and 7 bases, with 14 bases remaining between them. CDR3 nucleotides: TGTGCCAGCAGCCTCTACAGGTTTGAACAGCCCCAGCATTTT. Translating it yields CASSLYRFEQPQHF.

This sequence joins TRBV29-1 and TRBJ2-1, with D possibly TRBD2 on 5 matching bases. The CDR3 totals 12 residues. The V end was cut by 5 bases, the J end by 6 bases, with 11 bases between. Germline-derived CDR1 and CDR2 are SQVTM and ANQGSEA. CDR3 nucleotide sequence: TGCAGCGTTCGGGTCCGGGGCAATGAGCAGTTCTTC. Encoded protein: CSVRVRGNEQFF.

In this sample, this clone turned up a few times. The rearrangement joins TRBV5-1 to TRBJ2-3; 8 nucleotides line up with TRBD1. The V and J ends lost 0 bases and 4 bases, in that order; junction bases with no gene match: 1. The CDR3 loop spans 14 amino acids. Germline CDR1 reads SGHRS; CDR2 reads YFSETQ. The CDR3 sequence: CASSLGGQADTQYF. The CDR3 DNA reads TGCGCCAGCAGCTTGGGGGGACAGGCAGATACGCAGTATTTT.

This clone was counted between two and nine times. The gene calls are TRBV28 and TRBJ1-4; D gene unclear. The ends were cut back, 11 bases at V and 8 bases at J, with 15 bases in the middle. Germline V gene lookup returns CDR1 MDHEN and CDR2 SYDVKM. This CDR3 spans 12 amino acids. The CDR3 nucleotides are TGTGCCTCCGCGGTCCGAGGGGAAAAACTGTTTTTT. This translates into CASAVRGEKLFF.

The rearrangement links TRBV5-1 to TRBJ2-7; 9 bases fit TRBD1. Germline V gene data show CDR1 as SGHRS and CDR2 as YFSETQ. V was pared by 1 base and J by 7 bases, with 12 bases of the junction left unmatched. The CDR3 runs to 16 residues. CDR3: CASSLTRDRVTLEQYF. CDR3 coding DNA: TGCGCCAGCAGCTTGACCCGGGACAGGGTTACCCTAGAGCAGTACTTC.

The genes are TRBV11-1 and TRBJ2-1, with a possible D match to TRBD1 (6 bases). The germline V gene encodes CDR1 SGHAT and CDR2 FQDESV (reference sequence). The CDR3 runs 15 residues. Trimming pared 5 bases from V and 4 bases from J, leaving 15 bases between. The CDR3 DNA sequence: TGTGCCAGCAGCCCTACAGGGTTCGGATACAATGAGCAGTTCTTC. Translating gives CASSPTGFGYNEQFF.

This clone was found once. The gene calls are TRBV5-1 and TRBJ1-5; weak D call: TRBD1 (6 bases). This CDR3 has 14 residues. Germline V gives CDR1 SGHRS, CDR2 YFSETQ. Trimming took 4 bases from V and 3 from J, leaving 11 bases between them. CDR3 protein: CASSLTGVNQPQHF. The DNA of the CDR3 is TGCGCCAGCAGCCTGACAGGTGTCAATCAGCCCCAGCATTTT.

This clone showed up just once. V gene TRBV15 combines with J gene TRBJ2-5; 8 bases match TRBD1. CDR3 length: 14 amino acids. The J segment lost 5 bases and the V segment lost 7 bases, leaving 9 bases of the junction unmatched. Per the germline V gene, CDR1 is LNHNV and CDR2 is YYDKDF (reference sequence). The CDR3 spells CATTSDRVTETQYF. CDR3 bases: TGTGCCACCACCTCGGACAGGGTAACGGAGACCCAGTACTTC.

The V gene is TRBV28, the J gene TRBJ2-7, with D tentatively TRBD2 (6 bases). Trimming pared 1 base from V and 3 bases from J, leaving 13 bases between. The CDR3 is made up of 15 amino acids. Germline V gene data show CDR1 as MDHEN and CDR2 as SYDVKM. The CDR3 sequence is CASSLYSAGLYEQYF. The CDR3 nucleotides are TGTGCCAGCAGTTTATACTCTGCGGGGCTCTACGAGCAGTACTTC.

This chain joins TRBV27 and TRBJ1-5; D is possibly TRBD1 (5 bases). This CDR3 region has 15 residues. From germline, CDR1 is MNHEY and CDR2 SMNVEV (reference sequence). V was pared by 4 bases and J by 2 bases, with 12 bases between. The chain's CDR3 is CASSYRGGGNQPQHF. The CDR3 DNA is TGTGCCAGCAGTTATCGGGGGGGAGGCAATCAGCCCCAGCATTTT.

V gene TRBV2 combines with J gene TRBJ2-2; weak D call: TRBD2 (6 bases). In germline, CDR1 is SNHLY, CDR2 FYNNEI. The ends were cut back, 3 bases at V and 3 bases at J, with 17 bases in the middle. The CDR3 is 17 residues long. This CDR3 is CASSDGRASVDTGELFF. For the CDR3, the DNA is TGTGCCAGCAGTGATGGGCGGGCTAGCGTCGACACCGGGGAGCTGTTTTTT.

This clone was picked up one time. The rearrangement uses TRBV12-5 and TRBJ2-5; the D gene is possibly TRBD2 (6 bases). Germline CDR1 LGHNT, CDR2 FRNRAP. The V end was cut by 4 bases, the J end by 5 bases, with 17 bases between. There are 15 residues in the CDR3. The CDR3 here is CASGSDLGGKETQYF. The CDR3 DNA is TGTGCTAGTGGTTCAGACCTCGGGGGAAAGGAGACCCAGTACTTC.

This rearrangement joins TRBV7-2 to TRBJ2-7; 8 nucleotides agree with TRBD2. Germline V CDR1 and CDR2: SGHTA, FQGNSA. The CDR3 extends over 16 amino acids. The V segment lost 11 bases and the J segment 0 bases; nucleotides outside the gene matches: 15. The CDR3 nucleotides are TGTGCCCTCAAAGGCCGGGGAGCGGGGGACTCCTACGAGCAGTACGTC. It specifies CALKGRGAGDSYEQYV.